This TCR beta chain was sequenced during a study of blood T cell repertoires in COVID-19. Trimming cost V 2 bases and J 3 bases, with 7 bases left between them. CDR1 and CDR2 (germline): LGHDT, YNNKEL (reference sequence). The CDR3 runs to 13 residues. TCRdb keeps only in-frame clones here, not all; method: immunoSEQ multiplex PCR. The sample carries fewer than 250,000 clones, 80% to 85% recorded once. This clone was picked up one time. The sample contains more than one DNA sequence encoding this CDR3. V usage is TRBV3-1 (or the pseudogene TRBV3-2) and J usage is TRBJ1-2; no reliable D call. The clonotype was recovered from a woman aged 40 to 50 who had recovered from COVID-19. Sequenced: PBMCs or T cells enriched from blood (not recorded which). The CDR3 bases are TGTGCCAGCAGCCAACGGGGAGACTATGGCTACACCTTC. It translates to CASSQRGDYGYTF.